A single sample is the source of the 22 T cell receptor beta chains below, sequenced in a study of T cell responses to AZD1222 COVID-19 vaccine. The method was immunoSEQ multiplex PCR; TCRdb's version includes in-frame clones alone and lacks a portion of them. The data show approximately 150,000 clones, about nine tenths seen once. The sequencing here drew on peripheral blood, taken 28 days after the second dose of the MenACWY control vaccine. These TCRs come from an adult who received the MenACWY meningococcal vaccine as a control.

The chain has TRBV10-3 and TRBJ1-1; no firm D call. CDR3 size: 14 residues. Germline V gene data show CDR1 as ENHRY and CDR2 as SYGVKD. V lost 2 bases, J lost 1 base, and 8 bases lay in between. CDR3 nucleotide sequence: TGTGCCATCAGTGAGGAAGCGGGGAACACTGAAGCTTTCTTT. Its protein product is CAISEEAGNTEAFF.

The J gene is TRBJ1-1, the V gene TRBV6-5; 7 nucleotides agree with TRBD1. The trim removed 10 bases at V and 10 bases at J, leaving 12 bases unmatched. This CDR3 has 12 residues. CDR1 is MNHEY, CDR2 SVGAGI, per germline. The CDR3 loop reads CANSGGGEVAFF. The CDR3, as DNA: TGTGCCAACTCAGGAGGGGGCGAGGTAGCTTTCTTT.

The CDR3, as DNA: TGTGCCAGCAGTCAGGGGGGGGTTACCTACAATGAGCAGTTCTTC. It codes for CASSQGGVTYNEQFF. This chain connects TRBV27 to TRBJ2-1; the D gene could be TRBD1 or TRBD2 (7 bases each). The V and J ends lost 5 bases and 2 bases respectively, with 13 bases between them. This CDR3 comprises 15 residues. CDR1 MNHEY and CDR2 SMNVEV come from the germline V gene (reference sequence).

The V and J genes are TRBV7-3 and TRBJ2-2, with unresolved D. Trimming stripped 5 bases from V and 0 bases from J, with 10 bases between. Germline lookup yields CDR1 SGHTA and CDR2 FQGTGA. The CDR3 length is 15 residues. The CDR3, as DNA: TGTGCCAGCAGCCCGGACCTCGCGAACACCGGGGAGCTGTTTTTT. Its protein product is CASSPDLANTGELFF.

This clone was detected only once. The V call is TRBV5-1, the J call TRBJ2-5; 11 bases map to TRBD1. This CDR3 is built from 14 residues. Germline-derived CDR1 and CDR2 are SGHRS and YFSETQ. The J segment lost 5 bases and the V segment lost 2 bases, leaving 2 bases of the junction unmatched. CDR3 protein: CASSFRDRGETQYF. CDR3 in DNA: TGCGCCAGCAGCTTTCGGGACAGGGGGGAGACCCAGTACTTC.

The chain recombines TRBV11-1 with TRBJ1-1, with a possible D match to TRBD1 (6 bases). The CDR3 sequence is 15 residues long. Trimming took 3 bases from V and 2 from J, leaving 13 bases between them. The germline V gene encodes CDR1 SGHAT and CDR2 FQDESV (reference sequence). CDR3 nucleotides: TGTGCCAGCAGCTTGGAACAGGGCACTAACACTGAAGCTTTCTTT. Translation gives CASSLEQGTNTEAFF.

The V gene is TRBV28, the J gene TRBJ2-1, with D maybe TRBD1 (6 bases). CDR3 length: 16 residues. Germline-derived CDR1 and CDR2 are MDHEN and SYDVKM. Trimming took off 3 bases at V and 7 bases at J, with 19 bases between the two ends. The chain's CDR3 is CASSFSTGWAYNEQFF. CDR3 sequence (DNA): TGTGCCAGCAGTTTCTCGACAGGATGGGCATATAATGAGCAGTTCTTC.

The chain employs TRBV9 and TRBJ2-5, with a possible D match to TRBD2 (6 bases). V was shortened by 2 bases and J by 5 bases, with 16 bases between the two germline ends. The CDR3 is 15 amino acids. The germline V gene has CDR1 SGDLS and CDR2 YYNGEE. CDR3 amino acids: CASSVRDGAEETQYF. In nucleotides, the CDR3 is TGTGCCAGCAGCGTGCGGGATGGGGCCGAGGAGACCCAGTACTTC.

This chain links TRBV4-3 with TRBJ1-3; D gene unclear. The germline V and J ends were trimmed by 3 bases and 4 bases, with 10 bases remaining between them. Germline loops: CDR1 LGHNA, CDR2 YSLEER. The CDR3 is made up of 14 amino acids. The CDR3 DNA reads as TGCGCCAGCAGCCACGCGGGAGTCGGAAACACCATATATTTT. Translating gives CASSHAGVGNTIYF.

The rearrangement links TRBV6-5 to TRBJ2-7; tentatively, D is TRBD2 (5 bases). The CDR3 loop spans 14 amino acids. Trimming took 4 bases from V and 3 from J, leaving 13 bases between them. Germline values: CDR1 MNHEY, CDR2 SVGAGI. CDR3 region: CASSSPGSFYEQYF. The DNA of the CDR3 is TGTGCCAGCAGTTCTCCGGGGTCGTTCTACGAGCAGTACTTC.

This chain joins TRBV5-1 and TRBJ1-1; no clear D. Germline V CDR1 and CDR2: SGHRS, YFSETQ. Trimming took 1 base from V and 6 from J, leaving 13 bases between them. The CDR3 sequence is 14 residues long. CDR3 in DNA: TGCGCCAGCAGCTTGACAGTCCCGGCCCCTGAAGCTTTCTTT. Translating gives CASSLTVPAPEAFF.

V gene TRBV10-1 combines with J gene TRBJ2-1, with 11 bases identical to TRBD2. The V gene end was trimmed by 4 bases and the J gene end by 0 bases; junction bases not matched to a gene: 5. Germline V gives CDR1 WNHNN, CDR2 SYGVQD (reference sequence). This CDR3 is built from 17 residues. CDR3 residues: CASSGATSGSSYNEQFF. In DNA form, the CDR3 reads TGCGCCAGCAGTGGAGCAACTAGCGGGAGCTCCTACAATGAGCAGTTCTTC.

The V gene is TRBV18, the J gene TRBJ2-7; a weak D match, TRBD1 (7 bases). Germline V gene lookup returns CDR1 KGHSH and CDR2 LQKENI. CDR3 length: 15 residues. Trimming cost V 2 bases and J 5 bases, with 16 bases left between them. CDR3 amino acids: CASSPFTGEDHEQYF. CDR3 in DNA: TGTGCCAGCTCACCATTCACAGGGGAGGACCACGAGCAGTACTTC.

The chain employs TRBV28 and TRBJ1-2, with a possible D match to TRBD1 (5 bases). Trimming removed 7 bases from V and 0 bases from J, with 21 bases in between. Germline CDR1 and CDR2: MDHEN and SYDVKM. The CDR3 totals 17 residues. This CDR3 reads CASTETSGRQANYGYTF. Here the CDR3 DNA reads TGTGCCAGCACCGAGACGTCGGGACGCCAAGCTAACTATGGCTACACCTTC.

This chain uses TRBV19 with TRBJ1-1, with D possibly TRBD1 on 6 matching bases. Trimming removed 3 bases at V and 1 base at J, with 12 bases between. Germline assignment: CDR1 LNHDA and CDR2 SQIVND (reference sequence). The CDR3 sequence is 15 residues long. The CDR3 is CASSIWGAKNTEAFF. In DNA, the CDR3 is TGTGCCAGTAGTATCTGGGGGGCTAAGAACACTGAAGCTTTCTTT.

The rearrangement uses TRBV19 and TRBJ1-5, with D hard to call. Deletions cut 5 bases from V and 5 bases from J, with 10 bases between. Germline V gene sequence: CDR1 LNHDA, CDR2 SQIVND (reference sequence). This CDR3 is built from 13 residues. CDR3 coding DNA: TGTGCCAGTAGTCAGAGCAAATATCAGCCCCAGCATTTT. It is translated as CASSQSKYQPQHF.

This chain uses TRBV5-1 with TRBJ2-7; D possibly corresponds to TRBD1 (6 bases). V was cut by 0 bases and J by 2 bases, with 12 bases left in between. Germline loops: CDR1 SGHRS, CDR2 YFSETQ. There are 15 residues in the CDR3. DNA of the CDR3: TGCGCCAGCAGCTTGGGTGACAGGAAAGCCTACGAGCAGTACTTC. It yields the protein CASSLGDRKAYEQYF.

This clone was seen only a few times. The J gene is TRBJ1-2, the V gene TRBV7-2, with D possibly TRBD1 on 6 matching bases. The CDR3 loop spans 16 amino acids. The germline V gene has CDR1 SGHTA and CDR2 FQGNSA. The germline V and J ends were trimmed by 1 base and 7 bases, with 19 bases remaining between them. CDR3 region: CASSLGRQAQDGGYTF. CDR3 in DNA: TGTGCCAGCAGCTTAGGAAGACAGGCGCAGGATGGTGGCTACACCTTC.

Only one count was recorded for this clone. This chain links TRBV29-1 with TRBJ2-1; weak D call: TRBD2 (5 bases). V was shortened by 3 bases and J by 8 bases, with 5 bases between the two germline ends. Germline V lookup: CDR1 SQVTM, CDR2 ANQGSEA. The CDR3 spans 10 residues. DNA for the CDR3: TGCAGCGTTGACGGGGATGAGCAGTTCTTC. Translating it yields CSVDGDEQFF.

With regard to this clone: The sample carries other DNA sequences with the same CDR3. The CDR3 DNA reads TGTGCCAGCAGTTACGAGGCTAACACTGAAGCTTTCTTT. Encoded protein: CASSYEANTEAFF. The chain couples TRBV6-2 or TRBV6-3 to TRBJ1-1; D is unresolved. With 2 bases removed from V and 2 bases from J, the gap between germline ends came to 6 bases. This CDR3 is built from 13 residues. Germline-derived CDR1 and CDR2 are MNHEY and SVGEGT.

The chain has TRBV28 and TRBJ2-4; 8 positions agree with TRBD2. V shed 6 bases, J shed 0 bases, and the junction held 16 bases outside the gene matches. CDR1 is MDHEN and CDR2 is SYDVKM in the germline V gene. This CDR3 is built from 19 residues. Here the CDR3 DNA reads TGTGCCAGCAGCCCCCGTGGAGCGGGAGCAGGCCTAGCCAAAAACATTCAGTACTTC. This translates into CASSPRGAGAGLAKNIQYF.

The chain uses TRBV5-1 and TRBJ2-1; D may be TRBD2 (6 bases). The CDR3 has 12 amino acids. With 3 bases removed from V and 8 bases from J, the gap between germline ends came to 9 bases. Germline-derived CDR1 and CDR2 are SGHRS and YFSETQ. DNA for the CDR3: TGCGCCAGCAGCTACCGGGACTATGAGCAGTTCTTC. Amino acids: CASSYRDYEQFF.